This T cell receptor (beta chain) was retrieved from a study of blood T cells in healthy people across ages. Study overall: In model experiments, template switching was able to capture about one barcoded beta molecule for every two T cells that were present.

With a J-beta primer mix and a sample-barcoded 5' primer, a second PCR ran roughly 6 to 11 cycles. Tags on each cDNA molecule came from a template-switch adaptor with 12 random nucleotides. MiXCR was run by TCRdb on the 5' RACE reads, yielding one entry per CDR3 protein. The sample has 800,000 or so distinct CDR3 sequences, approximately 25% seen once. The CDR3 contains 17 residues. Germline CDR1 and CDR2: MNHEY and SVGAGI. Trimming removed 0 bases at V and 2 bases at J, with 11 bases between. About this clonotype itself: Its antigen is undetermined.

Study-wide results and limits: With donor CMV status unknown, expanded clonotype changes were possibly confounded.

A further study also used this sample, focusing on T cells of mothers and their children.

This TCR derives from a boy aged 5-17 years in good health. The chain is built from TRBV6-5 and TRBJ2-6; D uncertain. The sequenced sample consisted of blood. The CDR3 DNA is TGTGCCAGCAGTTACTCGTTCCTAGGTGCTGGGGCCAACGTCCTGACTTTC. Protein: CASSYSFLGAGANVLTF.